The next 8 T cell receptor beta chains were all read from a single sample in a study of blood T cell repertoires in COVID-19. This table comes from immunoSEQ multiplex PCR, and its TCRdb copy is limited to in-frame clones, with some not included. The sample yields about 69,000 clones, roughly 80% seen once. Specimen: peripheral blood. The receptors were sampled from a man aged 60 to 75 with acute or convalescent COVID-19.

This clone came up a few times. One end of the junction does not line up with germline, which may come from a read error. The chain has TRBV7-7 and TRBJ2-3; maybe TRBD1 (6 bases). The CDR3 runs 14 residues. The germline V gene encodes CDR1 SSHAT and CDR2 FNYEAQ (reference sequence). The CDR3 region has the DNA TGTGCTAGCAGCCGCAGGGGTGGTACAGATACGCAGTATTTT. Protein: CASSRRGGTDTQYF.

CDR3 sequence reads: CASSPQFGTYLTYEQYF. In nucleotides, the CDR3 is TGTGCCAGCAGTCCCCAATTCGGGACATACCTCACCTACGAGCAGTACTTC. The V call is TRBV28, the J call TRBJ2-7, with a tentative D call TRBD1 (6 bases). CDR3 length: 17 amino acids. V was cut by 5 bases and J by 2 bases, with 22 bases left in between. CDR1 MDHEN and CDR2 SYDVKM come from the germline V gene.

The chain combines TRBV14 with TRBJ1-6; D unclear. The CDR3 sequence is 13 residues long. Per the germline V gene, CDR1 is SGHDN and CDR2 is FVKESK. V lost 3 bases to trimming and J lost 12 bases, with 12 bases between them. CDR3 coding DNA: TGTGCCAGCAGCCACCGCCGACTCGAACCCCTCCACTTT. Amino acids: CASSHRRLEPLHF.

This chain joins TRBV20-1 and TRBJ1-2; D not resolved. Germline assignment: CDR1 DFQATT and CDR2 SNEGSKA (reference sequence). The V and J ends lost 6 bases and 8 bases respectively, with 13 bases between them. This CDR3 region has 11 residues. The CDR3 reads CSALAGVGYTF. DNA of the CDR3: TGCAGTGCCCTAGCCGGGGTCGGCTACACCTTC.

This chain links TRBV19 with TRBJ2-3; 8 bases match TRBD2. Germline V gene data show CDR1 as LNHDA and CDR2 as SQIVND (reference sequence). V shed 6 bases, J shed 4 bases, and the junction held 3 bases outside the gene matches. This CDR3 has 13 residues. The CDR3 region is CASSNGGADTQYF. DNA of the CDR3: TGTGCCAGTAGCAACGGGGGGGCAGATACGCAGTATTTT.

The chain couples TRBV6-4 to TRBJ1-2, with 7 bases fitting TRBD1. The germline gives CDR1 MRHNA, CDR2 SNTAGT. The CDR3 has 14 amino acids. J lost 8 bases, V lost 2 bases, and 8 bases had no gene match. The chain's CDR3 is CASSDKGARGGYTF. CDR3 bases: TGTGCCAGCAGTGACAAGGGGGCGAGGGGCGGCTACACCTTC.

A single count supports this clone. The V and J genes are TRBV6-5 and TRBJ1-4; D remains ambiguous. Germline V gene lookup returns CDR1 MNHEY and CDR2 SVGAGI. Trimming took 6 bases from V and 0 from J, leaving 11 bases between them. This CDR3 spans 15 amino acids. The CDR3 reads CASSPRTATNEKLFF. The CDR3 nucleotides are TGTGCCAGCAGCCCAAGGACTGCAACTAATGAAAAACTGTTTTTT.

For the CDR3, the DNA is TGCGCCAGCAGCCAGGAACTAGCCGTAACGGGTGAGACCCAGTACTTC. This translates into CASSQELAVTGETQYF. V and J are TRBV4-3 and TRBJ2-5, with a weak D call TRBD2 (6 bases). Per germline, CDR1 LGHNA and CDR2 YSLEER. V lost 3 bases and J 5 bases, leaving 19 bases between the germline ends. The CDR3 is 16 amino acids.